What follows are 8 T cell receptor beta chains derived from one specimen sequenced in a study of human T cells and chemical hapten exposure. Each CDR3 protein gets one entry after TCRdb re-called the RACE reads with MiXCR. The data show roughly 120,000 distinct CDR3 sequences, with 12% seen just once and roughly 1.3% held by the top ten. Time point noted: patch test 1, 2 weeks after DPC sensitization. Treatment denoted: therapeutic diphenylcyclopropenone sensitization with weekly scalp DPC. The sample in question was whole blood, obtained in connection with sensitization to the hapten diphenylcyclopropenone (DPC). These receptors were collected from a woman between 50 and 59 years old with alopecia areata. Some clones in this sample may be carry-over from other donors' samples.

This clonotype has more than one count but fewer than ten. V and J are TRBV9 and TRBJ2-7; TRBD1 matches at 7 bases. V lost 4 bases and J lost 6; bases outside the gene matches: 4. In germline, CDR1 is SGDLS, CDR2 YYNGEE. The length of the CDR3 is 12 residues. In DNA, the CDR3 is TGTGCCAGCAGCCGAGACAGGGCCGAGCAGTACTTC. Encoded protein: CASSRDRAEQYF.

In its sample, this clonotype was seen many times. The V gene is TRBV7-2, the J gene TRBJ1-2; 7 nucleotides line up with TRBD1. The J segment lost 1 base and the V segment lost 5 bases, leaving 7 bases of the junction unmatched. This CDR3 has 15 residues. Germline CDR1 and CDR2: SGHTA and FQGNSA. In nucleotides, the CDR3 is TGTGCCAGCAGCCTTCGACAGGGACTTAACTATGGCTACACCTTC. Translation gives CASSLRQGLNYGYTF. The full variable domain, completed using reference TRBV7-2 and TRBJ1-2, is GAGVSQSPSNKVTEKGKDVELRCDPISGHTALYWYRQSLGQGLEFLIYFQGNSAPDKSGLPSDRFSAERTGGSVSTLTIQRTQQEDSAVYLCASSLRQGLNYGYTFGSGTRLTVV.

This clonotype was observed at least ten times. CDR3 region: CASSFGDPEAFF. Here the CDR3 DNA reads TGTGCCAGCAGTTTCGGGGACCCTGAAGCTTTCTTT. V gene TRBV6-2 or TRBV6-3 combines with J gene TRBJ1-1, with D tentatively TRBD1 (5 bases). V gave up 4 bases and J gave up 6 bases, with 9 bases separating them. CDR1 is MNHEY and CDR2 is SVGEGT in the germline V gene. The CDR3 is made up of 12 amino acids.

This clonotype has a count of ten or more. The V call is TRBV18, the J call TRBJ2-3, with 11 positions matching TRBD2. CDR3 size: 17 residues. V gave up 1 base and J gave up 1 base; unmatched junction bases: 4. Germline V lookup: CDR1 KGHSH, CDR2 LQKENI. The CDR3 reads CASSPLPTSGGTDTQYF. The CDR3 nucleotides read TGTGCCAGCTCACCACTCCCGACTAGCGGGGGCACAGATACGCAGTATTTT.

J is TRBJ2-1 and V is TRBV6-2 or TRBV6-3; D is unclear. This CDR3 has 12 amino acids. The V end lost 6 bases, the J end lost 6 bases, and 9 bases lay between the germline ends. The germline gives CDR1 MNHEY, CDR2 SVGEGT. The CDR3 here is CASSLFSNEQFF. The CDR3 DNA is TGTGCCAGCAGCTTGTTTTCCAATGAGCAGTTCTTC.

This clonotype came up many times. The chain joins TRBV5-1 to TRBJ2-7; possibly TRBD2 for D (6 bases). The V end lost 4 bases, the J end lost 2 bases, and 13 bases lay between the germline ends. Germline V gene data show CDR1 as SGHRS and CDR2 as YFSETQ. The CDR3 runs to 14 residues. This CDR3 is CASSPGEIAYEQYF. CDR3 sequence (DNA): TGCGCCAGCAGCCCGGGGGAGATAGCCTACGAGCAGTACTTC.

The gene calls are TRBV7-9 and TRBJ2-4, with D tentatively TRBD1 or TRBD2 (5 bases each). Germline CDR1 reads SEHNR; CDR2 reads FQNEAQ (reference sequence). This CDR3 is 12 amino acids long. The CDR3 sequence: CVVGELTNIQYF. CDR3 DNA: TGTGTAGTGGGGGAATTGACAAACATTCAGTACTTC.

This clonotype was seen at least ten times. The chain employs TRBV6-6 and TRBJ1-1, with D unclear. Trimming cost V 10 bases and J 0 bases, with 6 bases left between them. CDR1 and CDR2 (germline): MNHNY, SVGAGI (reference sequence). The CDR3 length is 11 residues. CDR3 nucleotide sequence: TGTGCCACCGTGGTGAACACTGAAGCTTTCTTT. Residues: CATVVNTEAFF.